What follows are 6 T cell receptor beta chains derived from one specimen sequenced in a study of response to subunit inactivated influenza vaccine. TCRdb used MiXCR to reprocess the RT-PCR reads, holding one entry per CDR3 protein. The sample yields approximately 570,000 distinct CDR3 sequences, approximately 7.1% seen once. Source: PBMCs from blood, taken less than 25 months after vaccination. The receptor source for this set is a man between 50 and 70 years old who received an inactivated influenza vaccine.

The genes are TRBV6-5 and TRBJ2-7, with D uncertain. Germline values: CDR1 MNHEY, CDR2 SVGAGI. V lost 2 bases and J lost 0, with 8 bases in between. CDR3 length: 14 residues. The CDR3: CASSYLEASYEQYF. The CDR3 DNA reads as TGTGCCAGCAGTTACCTCGAGGCCTCCTACGAGCAGTACTTC.

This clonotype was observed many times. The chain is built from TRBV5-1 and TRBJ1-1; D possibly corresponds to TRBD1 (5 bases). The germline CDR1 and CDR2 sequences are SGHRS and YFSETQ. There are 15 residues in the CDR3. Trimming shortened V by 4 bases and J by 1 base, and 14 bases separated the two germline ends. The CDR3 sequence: CASSQLGQGNTEAFF. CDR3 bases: TGCGCCAGCAGCCAGTTGGGTCAGGGGAACACTGAAGCTTTCTTT.

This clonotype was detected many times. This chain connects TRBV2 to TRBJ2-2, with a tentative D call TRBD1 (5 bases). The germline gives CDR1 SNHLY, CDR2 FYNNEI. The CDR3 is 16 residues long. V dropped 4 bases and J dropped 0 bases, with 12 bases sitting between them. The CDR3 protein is CASSAQGNPNTGELFF. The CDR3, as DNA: TGTGCCAGCAGTGCTCAGGGTAATCCGAACACCGGGGAGCTGTTTTTT.

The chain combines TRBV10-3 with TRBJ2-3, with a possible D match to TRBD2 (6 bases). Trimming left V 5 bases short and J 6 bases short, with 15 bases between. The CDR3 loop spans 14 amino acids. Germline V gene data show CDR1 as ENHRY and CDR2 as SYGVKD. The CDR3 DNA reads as TGTGCCATCAGTCAACCGACCGGGAGCGATACGCAGTATTTT. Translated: CAISQPTGSDTQYF.

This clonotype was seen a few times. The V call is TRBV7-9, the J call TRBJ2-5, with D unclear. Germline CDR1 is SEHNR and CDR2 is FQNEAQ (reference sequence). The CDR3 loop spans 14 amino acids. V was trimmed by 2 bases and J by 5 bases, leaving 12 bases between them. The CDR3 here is CASSLSAAGETQYF. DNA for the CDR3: TGTGCCAGCAGCTTATCCGCTGCCGGTGAGACCCAGTACTTC.

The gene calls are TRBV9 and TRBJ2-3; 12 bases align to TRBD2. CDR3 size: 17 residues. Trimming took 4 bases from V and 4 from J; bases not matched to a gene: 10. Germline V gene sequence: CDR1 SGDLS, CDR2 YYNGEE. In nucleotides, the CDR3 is TGTGCCAGCAGCCCTGCGGCTAGCGGGAGGGGACCAGATACGCAGTATTTT. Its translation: CASSPAASGRGPDTQYF.